Included here is one T cell receptor beta chain sequence, with context. CMV status came from CD4+ IFNgamma after overnight CMV lysate stimulation. These data are taken from a study of naive and memory T cell subsets. Two oligonucleotides, mixed equimolar, formed the beta constant-region primer covering TRBC1 and TRBC2. A single record per CDR3 protein comes from TCRdb applying MiXCR to the UMI-ligation and nested PCR reads. The table has 65,000 to 85,000 distinct CDR3 sequences, about an eighth seen once. CDR1 is SGHRS and CDR2 is YFSETQ in the germline V gene. This CDR3 region has 15 residues. Trimming took off 0 bases at V and 1 base at J, with 10 bases between the two ends.

J is TRBJ2-5 and V is TRBV5-1, with D perhaps matching TRBD1 or TRBD2 (6 bases each). The specimen was central memory CD4+ T cells from blood. This TCR came from a human donor in good health. CDR3 in DNA: TGCGCCAGCAGCTTGGCGGGGGCTCCCCAAGAGACCCAGTACTTC. Protein product: CASSLAGAPQETQYF. The variable domain in full, with the rest retrieved from reference TRBV5-1 and TRBJ2-5, is KAGVTQTPRYLIKTRGQQVTLSCSPISGHRSVSWYQQTPGQGLQFLFEYFSETQRNKGNFPGRFSGRQFSNSRSEMNVSTLELGDSALYLCASSLAGAPQETQYFGPGTRLLVL.